Below, 10 T cell receptor beta chains from the same sample are listed, as sequenced in a study of CD8 T cells in Susac syndrome. The authors reverse transcribed roughly 0.5 to 1 ug RNA with random hexamers. In TCRdb, the immunoSEQ multiplex PCR reads were re-called with MiXCR into one record per CDR3 protein. Among approximately 65,000 distinct CDR3 sequences listed, around 90% were seen once. Source material: CD8+ T cells from PBMCs. These receptors were taken from a human donor in good health.

This clonotype was seen only once. V and J are TRBV27 and TRBJ2-5; 9 bases fit TRBD2. This CDR3 is built from 16 residues. Germline V gene sequence: CDR1 MNHEY, CDR2 SMNVEV (reference sequence). The trim removed 3 bases at V and 4 bases at J, leaving 9 bases unmatched. CDR3 DNA sequence: TGTGCCAGCAGTTTTTGGCGGGGGGGCCCGCTAGAGACCCAGTACTTC. Translated, it gives CASSFWRGGPLETQYF.

J is TRBJ2-1 and V is TRBV14, with D unclear. The CDR3 sequence is 12 residues long. Per the germline V gene, CDR1 is SGHDN and CDR2 is FVKESK. Trimming shortened V by 0 bases and J by 7 bases, and 4 bases separated the two germline ends. The CDR3 spells CASSQEANEQFF. As DNA, the CDR3 is TGTGCCAGCAGCCAAGAAGCGAATGAGCAGTTCTTC.

J is TRBJ2-1 and V is TRBV4-1; possibly TRBD2 for D (6 bases). V shed 3 bases and J shed 0 bases, with 12 bases lying between them. Germline CDR1 and CDR2: MGHRA and YSYEKL. CDR3 length equals 16 residues. The CDR3 DNA follows: TGCGCCAGCAGCCATCCCGGGGGTAGCTCCTACAATGAGCAGTTCTTC. This encodes CASSHPGGSSYNEQFF.

The chain combines TRBV7-9 with TRBJ2-1; TRBD1 aligns across 10 bases. Germline V CDR1 and CDR2: SEHNR, FQNEAQ (reference sequence). This CDR3 has 15 residues. V trimming: 5 bases; J trimming: 6 bases; junction bases outside the gene matches: 7. The CDR3: CASSRAGTGVNEQFF. In DNA form, the CDR3 reads TGTGCCAGCAGCCGAGCCGGGACAGGGGTCAATGAGCAGTTCTTC. Complete variable domain (other parts from reference TRBV7-9 and TRBJ2-1): DTGVSQNPRHKITKRGQNVTFRCDPISEHNRLYWYRQTLGQGPEFLTYFQNEAQLEKSRLLSDRFSAERPKGSFSTLEIQRTEQGDSAMYLCASSRAGTGVNEQFFGPGTRLTVL.

The chain couples TRBV4-1 to TRBJ2-2, with no clear D. The CDR3 is 17 residues long. The V gene lost 0 bases and the J gene lost 7 bases, with 18 bases spanning the gap. CDR1 and CDR2 from the germline V gene are MGHRA and YSYEKL. DNA of the CDR3: TGCGCCAGCAGCCAAGAACTGGGTGAAGAAGGGATCGGGGAGCTGTTTTTT. Its protein is CASSQELGEEGIGELFF.

The chain recombines TRBV30 with TRBJ2-6; D is perhaps TRBD1 or TRBD2 (6 bases each). V dropped 8 bases and J dropped 2 bases, with 10 bases sitting between them. This CDR3 spans 13 amino acids. The germline V gene encodes CDR1 GTSNPN and CDR2 SVGIG (reference sequence). Here the CDR3 DNA reads TGTGCCGTCGGGGGCGCTGGGGCCAACGTCCTGACTTTC. The encoded protein is CAVGGAGANVLTF.

V usage is TRBV6-1 and J usage is TRBJ2-2; D perhaps matches TRBD2 (6 bases). V dropped 5 bases and J dropped 5 bases, with 18 bases sitting between them. In germline, CDR1 is MNHNS, CDR2 SASEGT. The CDR3 contains 16 residues. The CDR3 spells CASSPGLAGWTGELFF. CDR3 in DNA: TGTGCCAGCAGTCCGGGACTGGCAGGGTGGACCGGGGAGCTGTTTTTT.

Points on this clonotype: One end of the junction does not line up with germline, which may come from a read error. The chain recombines TRBV29-1 with TRBJ2-7; D might be TRBD2 (6 bases). CDR1 is SQVTM and CDR2 is ANQGSEA in the germline V gene. This CDR3 has 14 amino acids. The CDR3 DNA reads TGCAGCGTTGAAGATGGGCAGGAGGACTACAAGCAGTACTTC. Translated: CSVEDGQEDYKQYF.

The rearrangement links TRBV6-5 to TRBJ1-2, with 7 nucleotides matching TRBD1. Germline V gives CDR1 MNHEY, CDR2 SVGAGI. V lost 3 bases and J lost 2; bases outside the gene matches: 9. The CDR3 is 16 residues long. The CDR3 DNA sequence: TGTGCCAGCAGTTATAGGGGCCCGGACAGGAACTATGGCTACACCTTC. Translation gives CASSYRGPDRNYGYTF.

V gene TRBV7-9 combines with J gene TRBJ2-7; the D gene could be TRBD1 or TRBD2 (6 bases each). The ends were cut back, 0 bases at V and 5 bases at J, with 11 bases in the middle. The germline CDR1 and CDR2 sequences are SEHNR and FQNEAQ (reference sequence). There are 14 residues in the CDR3. The CDR3 reads CASSLAPRGHEQYF. The CDR3 DNA sequence: TGTGCCAGCAGCTTAGCCCCCCGGGGGCACGAGCAGTACTTC.